This TCR beta chain was retrieved from a study of spatial heterogeneity in lung cancer. Study-level information: Bulk RNA-seq from matched material yielded a T cell module score that correlated strongly with TCR transcript counts in tumor regions.

Comment on this clonotype: Its specificity is not known.

Time point of the sample: sample taken at primary tumor resection. Unsorted whole RNA from tumor, nontumor lung or frozen PBMC underwent sequencing. The CDR3 loop spans 12 amino acids. CDR1 is LNHDA, CDR2 SQIVND, per germline (reference sequence). Trimming left V 0 bases short and J 8 bases short, with 5 bases between. Findings of the study overall: The study found that expanded intratumoral alpha and beta TCR counts tracked tumor mutation counts.

A unique molecular identifier was attached to every TCR cDNA molecule. TCRdb re-analysed the 5' RACE reads in MiXCR, keeping a single row per CDR3 protein. This sample carries approximately 4,900 distinct CDR3 sequences, 25% to 30% of them seen once, and the ten largest clones take roughly 28%. The sequence was obtained from a female donor with early-stage non-small cell lung cancer. Sequencing was performed on lung tumor tissue, taken at surgery. This chain connects TRBV19 to TRBJ2-1; D not certain. CDR3 sequence: CASSIDPDEQFF. CDR3 nucleotides: TGTGCCAGTAGTATAGACCCGGATGAGCAGTTCTTC.